Sequencing of this T cell receptor beta chain was carried out in a study of blood T cells in healthy people across ages. A second 7 to 11 cycle PCR used barcoded and J-beta primers. TCRdb re-derived calls from the 5' RACE reads in MiXCR, one entry per CDR3 protein. The sample lists 450,000 to 650,000 distinct CDR3 sequences, around 24% occurring once. V trimming: 0 bases; J trimming: 5 bases; junction bases outside the gene matches: 14. The CDR3 has 19 amino acids. Germline assignment: CDR1 SGHRS and CDR2 YFSETQ. This clonotype was recorded only once. Its antigen is as yet unknown. Study results and caveats: Unsorted PBMC input precluded a conclusive naive versus antigen-experienced comparison.

The draw of peripheral blood yielded about 10 milliliters from each donor. In addition, the sample was reused for a study of T cells of mothers and their children. As that report states: The search for persistent microchimeric T cell clones detected none.

The V and J genes are TRBV5-1 and TRBJ2-1, with 10 bases fitting TRBD2. Input material: blood. The sequence was obtained from a boy between 10 and 17 years old in good health. The CDR3 spells CASSLVASGSRFSNNEQFF. For the CDR3, the DNA is TGCGCCAGCAGCTTGGTGGCTAGCGGGAGTCGCTTTTCTAACAATGAGCAGTTCTTC.